Listed below are T cell receptor beta chains from one sample, sequenced in a study of blood T cell repertoires in COVID-19. Produced via immunoSEQ multiplex PCR; TCRdb's table is partial and in-frame only. This table has some 260,000 clones, approximately 90% appearing once. Sequencing was done on a sample of PBMCs or T cells enriched from blood (not recorded which). The receptors come from a man aged 40-49 years who had recovered from COVID-19. CDR3s include the opening cysteine and the closing phenylalanine or tryptophan. Each record gives: J gene, D gene, V gene, clone size, CDR3 DNA, CDR3 protein. D genes are given only for firm matches. Only some rows state a clone size, as once, few, many or a class for expanded clones.

TRBJ1-2 . TRBV5-4 few TGTGCCAGCAGCTTGGCTAGACAGTATGGCTACACCTTC CASSLARQYGYTF
TRBJ1-5 TRBD1 TRBV10-2 once TGCGCCAGCAGTGATTCGGACAGGGGCCTCAATCAGCCCCAGCATTTT CASSDSDRGLNQPQHF
TRBJ2-4 TRBD1 TRBV28 . TGTGCCAGCAGTCTAGAGGGGGCGCGGGCCAAAAACATTCAGTACTTC CASSLEGARAKNIQYF
TRBJ2-7 TRBD1 TRBV30 . TGTGCCTGGAGTGCCACAAACTTTTTATCAGGGGGCTACGAGCAGTACTTC CAWSATNFLSGGYEQYF
TRBJ2-5 . TRBV28 . TGTGCCAGCAGACCACATATGCGGGGCCGCAGGGAGACCCAGTACTTC CASRPHMRGRRETQYF
TRBJ2-3 TRBD2 TRBV3-1/TRBV3-2 . TGTGCCAGCAGCCTCGGGGGGGCCAGGAGTACGGGTACGCAGTATTTT CASSLGGARSTGTQYF
TRBJ1-1 . TRBV7-2 . TGTGCCAGCAGCTTCCAGGGTAACACTGAAGCTTTCTTT CASSFQGNTEAFF
TRBJ2-3 TRBD2 TRBV7-7 . TGTGCCAGCAGCCATGGACTAGCGGGAGTGGTAGATACGCAGTATTTT CASSHGLAGVVDTQYF
TRBJ2-5 TRBD1 TRBV10-3 . TGTGCCACCAAGGACAGGGAGAACCAAGAGACCCAGTACTTC CATKDRENQETQYF
TRBJ2-5 . TRBV5-6 . TGTGCCAGCAGCCCTGTGAGCGTTGGAGAGACCCAGTACTTC CASSPVSVGETQYF
TRBJ1-3 TRBD1 TRBV9 . TGTGCCAGCAGCGAGACAGGGGACGGAAACACCATATATTTT CASSETGDGNTIYF
TRBJ1-5 . TRBV18 . TGTGCCAGCTCACCAGAGGCGGAGTATTATAGCAATCAGCCCCAGCATTTT CASSPEAEYYSNQPQHF
TRBJ2-3 . TRBV10-2 . TGCGCCAGCAGCTTGACAGGCCTAAGCACAGATACGCAGTATTTT CASSLTGLSTDTQYF
TRBJ1-2 . TRBV6-1 . TGTGCCAGCAGTGAAGCGGGGCCACAGGGTAACTATGGCTACACCTTC CASSEAGPQGNYGYTF
TRBJ2-7 TRBD1 TRBV9 . TGTGCCAGCAGCGCCCAAGTGACAGGGTTTGGGGAGCAGTACTTC CASSAQVTGFGEQYF
TRBJ2-3 . TRBV3-1/TRBV3-2 . TGTGCCAGCAGCCAAGATCTTTCGGGAGATACGCAGTATTTT CASSQDLSGDTQYF
TRBJ2-7 TRBD2 TRBV27 . TGTGCCAGCTCCCTATGGGTTGGTAGCGGGACCTCCTACGAGCAGTACTTC CASSLWVGSGTSYEQYF
TRBJ2-5 TRBD2 TRBV30 . TGTGCCTGGAGCGCACTAGCGGGGGGCGGGGGGACCCAGTACTTC CAWSALAGGGGTQYF
TRBJ2-1 . TRBV18 . TGTGCCAGCTCACCCCAGGGCCTTCCCTACAATGAGCAGTTCTTC CASSPQGLPYNEQFF
TRBJ1-2 TRBD1 TRBV6-6 . TGTGCCAGCAGTCGAGTGGGCCAACAGGGGCTGTATGGCTACACCTTC CASSRVGQQGLYGYTF
TRBJ2-7 . TRBV11-3 . TGTGCCAGCAGCTTAGATCAACTAGGGTCCTACGAGCAGTACTTC CASSLDQLGSYEQYF
TRBJ2-1 TRBD2 TRBV9 . TGTGCCAGCAGCGTAGTCTGGCTAGCGGACTCCTACAATGAGCAGTTCTTC CASSVVWLADSYNEQFF